These 5 T cell receptor beta chains share one sample of origin, sequenced in a study of blood T cell repertoires in COVID-19. Sequencing used immunoSEQ multiplex PCR; TCRdb keeps in-frame clones, though not all of them. The repertoire holds about 140,000 clones, under 85% seen once, with 1.5% to 2% in the top ten. The sample was PBMCs or T cells enriched from blood (not recorded which). All receptors derive from a woman between 18 and 30 years old who had been exposed to COVID-19.

This chain's CDR3 is CASSIGLATYEQYF. The CDR3 DNA is TGTGCCAGTAGTATCGGACTAGCGACTTACGAGCAGTACTTC. The rearrangement joins TRBV19 to TRBJ2-7; 9 bases line up with TRBD2. Germline V gene lookup returns CDR1 LNHDA and CDR2 SQIVND (reference sequence). J lost 4 bases, V lost 3 bases, and 4 bases had no gene match. The CDR3 is made up of 14 amino acids.

The chain has TRBV6-5 and TRBJ1-1; D ambiguous. The CDR3 has 14 residues. Germline values: CDR1 MNHEY, CDR2 SVGAGI. Trimming shortened V by 0 bases and J by 7 bases, and 12 bases separated the two germline ends. The CDR3 coding sequence is TGTGCCAGCAGTTACTCGCAGGCGACGAATGAAGCTTTCTTT. Residues: CASSYSQATNEAFF.

The chain employs TRBV19 and TRBJ1-2; no reliable D call. V was shortened by 7 bases and J by 7 bases, with 10 bases between the two germline ends. Germline loops: CDR1 LNHDA, CDR2 SQIVND (reference sequence). The CDR3 extends over 11 amino acids. Written as DNA, the CDR3 is TGTGCCAGTAATTCGGGAGGTGGCTACACCTTC. Translating gives CASNSGGGYTF.

This rearrangement joins TRBV28 to TRBJ2-1; D is perhaps TRBD1 (8 bases). The germline V gene encodes CDR1 MDHEN and CDR2 SYDVKM. The length of the CDR3 is 14 residues. The V gene lost 6 bases and the J gene lost 5 bases, with 14 bases spanning the gap. This CDR3 reads CASSQQGGNNEQFF. CDR3 nucleotides: TGTGCCAGCAGCCAACAGGGGGGGAACAATGAGCAGTTCTTC. Combining the CDR3 with reference TRBV28 and TRBJ2-1 gives the whole variable domain DVKVTQSSRYLVKRTGEKVFLECVQDMDHENMFWYRQDPGLGLRLIYFSYDVKMKEKGDIPEGYSVSREKKERFSLILESASTNQTSMYLCASSQQGGNNEQFFGPGTRLTVL.

The chain uses TRBV3-1 (or the pseudogene TRBV3-2) and TRBJ1-6, with TRBD1 matching over 8 bases. The trim removed 3 bases at V and 5 bases at J, leaving 3 bases unmatched. The CDR3 sequence is 15 residues long. Looked up from germline, CDR1 is LGHDT and CDR2 is YNNKEL (reference sequence). The CDR3 DNA sequence: TGTGCCAGCAGCCAGATGACAGGGGATAATTCACCCCTCCACTTT. It yields the protein CASSQMTGDNSPLHF.